This T cell receptor (beta chain) came from a study of blood T cells in healthy people across ages. Study-wide results and caveats: Naive T cell percentage and TCR beta diversity correlated strongly. Per million T cells, TCR beta diversity dropped roughly linearly as age increased.

The use of a sample-barcoded 5' primer and a J-beta primer mix characterized a second PCR of roughly 6 to 11 cycles. Individual samples furnished no less than 2.5 million CDR3-containing paired-end reads apiece. TCRdb reanalysed the 5' RACE reads using MiXCR and keeps one entry per CDR3 protein. The sample yields fewer than 900,000 distinct CDR3 sequences, approximately 43% seen once. Notes on this clonotype: Its antigen remains unidentified.

The V gene lost 5 bases and the J gene lost 7 bases, with 18 bases spanning the gap. Germline lookup yields CDR1 DFQATT and CDR2 SNEGSKA (reference sequence). The CDR3 loop spans 14 amino acids. The source of this sequence is a woman aged 55-70 years in good health. Sequencing was performed on blood. The chain employs TRBV20-1 and TRBJ2-1; D may be TRBD1 or TRBD2 (7 bases each). In DNA form, the CDR3 reads TGCAGTGCTCCCGGGACAGCCGGGGGGAATGAGCAGTTCTTC. This sequence encodes CSAPGTAGGNEQFF.